Each of the 26 T cell receptor beta chains below was sequenced from the same sample in a study of blood T cell repertoires in COVID-19. Sequencing was performed with immunoSEQ multiplex PCR; in TCRdb, only in-frame clones are kept and a portion is missing. The sample records under 200,000 clones, roughly four fifths being singletons. The sequencing sample was made of PBMCs or T cells enriched from blood (not recorded which). Receptors originate from a man aged 45-65 years who had recovered from COVID-19.

This clone showed up just a few times. V usage is TRBV23-1 and J usage is TRBJ2-7, with a weak D call TRBD1 (6 bases). TRBV23-1 is identified as an open reading frame with a role that is uncertain. The CDR3 extends over 13 amino acids. Trimming stripped 3 bases from V and 2 bases from J, with 8 bases between. The CDR3 loop reads CASSQGQTYEQYF. The CDR3 DNA is TGCGCCAGCAGTCAGGGACAAACCTACGAGCAGTACTTC.

The V gene is TRBV7-9, the J gene TRBJ2-4, with 9 bases matching TRBD1. Germline trimming cut 3 bases from V and 6 bases from J; bases unmatched to any gene: 3. This CDR3 has 14 amino acids. Germline CDR1 and CDR2: SEHNR and FQNEAQ (reference sequence). This chain's CDR3 is CASSFEGQGNIQYF. Here the CDR3 DNA reads TGTGCCAGCAGCTTTGAGGGACAGGGAAACATTCAGTACTTC.

V and J are TRBV9 and TRBJ2-3; 9 nucleotides align to TRBD2. J was trimmed by 3 bases and V by 4 bases; bases with no gene match: 9. Germline V CDR1 and CDR2: SGDLS, YYNGEE. This CDR3 comprises 16 residues. The CDR3 is CASSLGLALTTDTQYF. In DNA form, the CDR3 reads TGTGCCAGCAGCCTGGGACTAGCCCTCACGACAGATACGCAGTATTTT.

The DNA of the CDR3 is TGTGCCAGCAGTACGGACAGGGAGGGTGAAAAACTGTTTTTT. Protein product: CASSTDREGEKLFF. The chain combines TRBV11-2 with TRBJ1-4, with 8 nucleotides matching TRBD1. J gave up 7 bases and V 6 bases, and 7 bases lay outside the gene matches. The CDR3 runs 14 residues. Germline CDR1 is SGHAT and CDR2 is FQNNGV. The whole variable domain, remainder taken from reference TRBV11-2 and TRBJ1-4, is EAGVAQSPRYKIIEKRQSVAFWCNPISGHATLYWYQQILGQGPKLLIQFQNNGVVDDSQLPKDRFSAERLKGVDSTLKIQPAKLEDSAVYLCASSTDREGEKLFFGSGTQLSVL.

The chain uses TRBV19 and TRBJ1-5, with TRBD1 matching over 10 bases. The J segment lost 5 bases and the V segment lost 3 bases, leaving 4 bases of the junction unmatched. The CDR3 totals 15 residues. Germline loops: CDR1 LNHDA, CDR2 SQIVND (reference sequence). The DNA for the CDR3 is TGTGCCAGTAGTATGGGACAGGGGTACCATCAGCCCCAGCATTTT. It is translated as CASSMGQGYHQPQHF.

The V and J genes are TRBV24-1 and TRBJ2-1, with unresolved D. Trimming removed 4 bases from V and 8 bases from J, with 8 bases in between. Germline V gene sequence: CDR1 KGHDR, CDR2 SFDVKD. This CDR3 is 12 amino acids long. CDR3: CATSERSDEQFF. CDR3 DNA: TGTGCCACCAGTGAACGCTCGGATGAGCAGTTCTTC.

A single count supports this clone. V gene TRBV19 combines with J gene TRBJ1-5; D is ambiguous. CDR3 size: 13 residues. From germline, CDR1 is LNHDA and CDR2 SQIVND (reference sequence). Between the trimmed V and J ends, which lost 5 bases and 2 bases, there was a span of 7 bases. In nucleotides, the CDR3 is TGTGCCAGTAGTTTCGGGGGCAATCAGCCCCAGCATTTT. This gives the protein CASSFGGNQPQHF.

This clone was counted a single time. The rearrangement links TRBV5-5 to TRBJ1-5; no clear D. The ends were cut back, 4 bases at V and 1 base at J, with 12 bases in the middle. This CDR3 is built from 15 residues. Germline loops: CDR1 SGHKS, CDR2 YYEKEE (reference sequence). CDR3 sequence: CASSPQVSSNQPQHF. CDR3 coding DNA: TGTGCCAGCAGCCCCCAGGTATCCAGCAATCAGCCCCAGCATTTT.

This chain joins TRBV30 and TRBJ1-2; D unresolved. The CDR3 length is 13 residues. Germline V gene lookup returns CDR1 GTSNPN and CDR2 SVGIG (reference sequence). V was clipped by 2 bases and J by 3 bases, with 10 bases between them. The CDR3 bases are TGTGCCTGGAGTAGGGAGAGTTACTATGGCTACACCTTC. Protein product: CAWSRESYYGYTF.

This rearrangement joins TRBV9 to TRBJ2-3; 9 bases line up with TRBD2. The CDR3 sequence is 15 residues long. Germline CDR1 and CDR2: SGDLS and YYNGEE. J lost 4 bases, V lost 2 bases, and 5 bases had no gene match. Here the CDR3 DNA reads TGTGCCAGCAGCGTTATAGCGGGGGTGTCAGATACGCAGTATTTT. This codes for CASSVIAGVSDTQYF.

The genes are TRBV29-1 and TRBJ2-1; D might be TRBD2 (5 bases). V was pared by 0 bases and J by 2 bases, with 14 bases between. Per germline, CDR1 SQVTM and CDR2 ANQGSEA. The CDR3 extends over 16 amino acids. For the CDR3, the DNA is TGCAGCGTTGAAGATAATAGCGCTTACGCCTACAATGAGCAGTTCTTC. It yields the protein CSVEDNSAYAYNEQFF.

This rearrangement joins TRBV6-1 to TRBJ1-2, with TRBD1 as a possible D gene (6 bases). Germline CDR1 and CDR2: MNHNS and SASEGT. V lost 2 bases and J lost 8, with 18 bases in between. This CDR3 spans 15 amino acids. The CDR3 sequence: CASSERGQPARGYTF. The CDR3 nucleotides read TGTGCCAGCAGTGAAAGAGGACAGCCAGCCCGCGGCTACACCTTC.

The V and J genes are TRBV7-9 and TRBJ1-3; no definite D call. V dropped 3 bases and J dropped 8 bases, with 8 bases sitting between them. Per germline, CDR1 SEHNR and CDR2 FQNEAQ (reference sequence). The CDR3 length is 12 residues. This CDR3 is CASSFSVDTIYF. CDR3 DNA sequence: TGTGCCAGCAGCTTTTCCGTTGACACCATATATTTT.

This rearrangement joins TRBV6-5 to TRBJ2-2, with TRBD1 identical over 7 bases. Germline V gives CDR1 MNHEY, CDR2 SVGAGI. V was pared by 5 bases and J by 3 bases, with 3 bases of the junction left unmatched. CDR3 length: 14 amino acids. CDR3: CASSRQGYTGELFF. CDR3 bases: TGTGCCAGCAGTCGACAGGGTTACACCGGGGAGCTGTTTTTT.

The chain links TRBV20-1 to TRBJ1-2; D perhaps matches TRBD1 (5 bases). CDR3 length equals 11 residues. CDR1 and CDR2 from the germline V gene are DFQATT and SNEGSKA (reference sequence). The germline V and J ends were trimmed by 3 bases and 5 bases, with 7 bases remaining between them. DNA of the CDR3: TGCAGTGCTAGCGACAGATATGGCTACACCTTC. This translates into CSASDRYGYTF.

The genes are TRBV7-8 and TRBJ1-2, with D maybe TRBD1 (5 bases). The CDR3 runs 16 residues. With 2 bases removed from V and 5 bases from J, the gap between germline ends came to 18 bases. Germline values: CDR1 SGHVS, CDR2 FQNEAQ. CDR3 residues: CASSLRIWGANYGYTF. The CDR3 bases are TGTGCCAGCAGCTTACGTATCTGGGGCGCGAATTATGGCTACACCTTC. Complete variable domain (other parts from reference TRBV7-8 and TRBJ1-2): GAGVSQSPRYKVAKRGQDVALRCDPISGHVSLFWYQQALGQGPEFLTYFQNEAQLDKSGLPSDRFFAERPEGSVSTLKIQRTQQEDSAVYLCASSLRIWGANYGYTFGSGTRLTVV.

This clone was recorded a few times. The genes are TRBV6-2 or TRBV6-3 and TRBJ1-5; D is unclear. The germline CDR1 and CDR2 sequences are MNHEY and SVGEGT. The CDR3 is 13 amino acids. Trimming cost V 4 bases and J 0 bases, with 4 bases left between them. The CDR3 DNA sequence: TGTGCCAGCAGTTTAAATAGCAATCAGCCCCAGCATTTT. Its protein is CASSLNSNQPQHF.

This CDR3 is CASRPPVGGPGELFF. CDR3 bases: TGTGCCAGCAGACCCCCCGTGGGGGGGCCCGGGGAGCTGTTTTTT. The rearrangement links TRBV7-9 to TRBJ2-2; D is perhaps TRBD2 (7 bases). CDR1 is SEHNR and CDR2 is FQNEAQ in the germline V gene (reference sequence). V lost 6 bases to trimming and J lost 6 bases, with 17 bases between them. The CDR3 loop spans 15 amino acids.

The rearrangement uses TRBV11-1 and TRBJ1-6, with a tentative D call TRBD1 (5 bases). The germline gives CDR1 SGHAT, CDR2 FQDESV (reference sequence). The CDR3 is made up of 11 amino acids. Trimming took 6 bases from V and 16 from J, leaving 13 bases between them. The chain's CDR3 is CASSSDRQLHF. For the CDR3, the DNA is TGTGCCAGCAGTTCCGACAGACAACTCCACTTT.

The J gene is TRBJ1-2, the V gene TRBV18; D remains ambiguous. Germline V gene sequence: CDR1 KGHSH, CDR2 LQKENI. Trimming pared 3 bases from V and 7 bases from J, leaving 15 bases between. The CDR3 is made up of 14 amino acids. CDR3 coding DNA: TGTGCCAGCTCACCTTCCGGAGAGTATGGTGGCTACACCTTC. Residues: CASSPSGEYGGYTF.

A few counts support this clone. The rearrangement links TRBV7-9 to TRBJ1-3; TRBD1 agrees at 7 bases. The length of the CDR3 is 17 residues. With 2 bases clipped from V and 0 bases from J, the junction kept 7 bases outside the gene matches. The V gene's germline CDR1 is SEHNR and CDR2 FQNEAQ (reference sequence). The CDR3 DNA is TGTGCCAGCAGCTTAAGTACAGGGGCCATCTCTGGAAACACCATATATTTT. As protein: CASSLSTGAISGNTIYF.

The chain has TRBV6-5 and TRBJ2-1; 8 nucleotides match TRBD2. Germline V CDR1 and CDR2: MNHEY, SVGAGI. CDR3 length: 16 amino acids. After removal of 0 bases from V and 4 bases from J, the junction contained 5 bases not matched to a gene. The DNA of the CDR3 is TGTGCCAGCAGTTACTCCCCGGCGGGGGGTTACAATGAGCAGTTCTTC. The encoded protein is CASSYSPAGGYNEQFF.

The chain employs TRBV5-6 and TRBJ2-1; 11 bases match TRBD2. The CDR3 runs to 15 residues. Germline V gene sequence: CDR1 SGHDT, CDR2 YYEEEE. Trimming removed 4 bases from V and 4 bases from J; junction bases left unmatched: 4. CDR3 protein: CASSPGTSGYNEQFF. DNA for the CDR3: TGTGCCAGCAGCCCGGGGACTAGCGGTTACAATGAGCAGTTCTTC. The full variable domain, with the rest looked up from reference TRBV5-6 and TRBJ2-1, is DAGVTQSPTHLIKTRGQQVTLRCSPKSGHDTVSWYQQALGQGPQFIFQYYEEEERQRGNFPDRFSGHQFPNYSSELNVNALLLGDSALYLCASSPGTSGYNEQFFGPGTRLTVL.

This clone counts as medium-sized. J is TRBJ2-7 and V is TRBV10-3; D gene uncertain. Trimming pared 6 bases from V and 5 bases from J, leaving 11 bases between. CDR1 and CDR2 (germline): ENHRY, SYGVKD. CDR3 length: 12 residues. The CDR3 here is CAIRAQWDEQYF. The CDR3 region has the DNA TGTGCCATCAGGGCACAGTGGGACGAGCAGTACTTC.

In DNA form, the CDR3 reads TGTGCCAGCAGCGTAGTGACAGGGTCCTACAATGAGCAGTTCTTC. It yields the protein CASSVVTGSYNEQFF. The rearrangement joins TRBV9 to TRBJ2-1; 7 bases line up with TRBD1. The trim removed 0 bases at V and 1 base at J, leaving 1 base unmatched. Germline lookup yields CDR1 SGDLS and CDR2 YYNGEE. The CDR3 spans 15 residues.

The gene calls are TRBV19 and TRBJ1-2; possibly TRBD1 for D (5 bases). The V end lost 3 bases, the J end lost 8 bases, and 13 bases lay between the germline ends. Germline V gene data show CDR1 as LNHDA and CDR2 as SQIVND (reference sequence). This CDR3 spans 13 amino acids. CDR3 region: CASSIQQAMGYTF. CDR3 in DNA: TGTGCCAGTAGTATTCAACAGGCCATGGGCTACACCTTC.